Each of the 23 T cell receptor beta chains below was sequenced from the same sample in a study of T-cell memory formation after mild COVID-19 (TCRdb year 2021). The library was obtained by 5' RACE. Instrument on record: Illumina NovaSeq 6000. In-frame beta chains were kept once TCRdb had trimmed the public reads at Q25 with fastp and called clones with MiXCR. Each CDR3 protein appears once, grouped with its most common genes and DNA. This sample gives about 560,000 distinct CDR3 sequences in total; roughly 22% of them show up just once. Approximately 8% of the sample belongs to the ten largest clones. The sequenced material came from PBMCs or a T cell subset sorted from them (not recorded which). These receptors were obtained from an adult woman who had mild COVID-19 (a few samples of this study predate the infection). The sample titles of this study are shuffled in the database, so cell type and time point are left out; the donor was told from shared clones.

The V and J genes are TRBV4-2 and TRBJ2-2, with 7 bases fitting TRBD2. With 1 base clipped from V and 5 bases from J, the junction kept 10 bases outside the gene matches. CDR1 is LGHNA, CDR2 YNFKEQ, per germline. The CDR3 spans 17 residues. The CDR3 region has the DNA TGTGCCAGCAGCCAAGGACTGGCGGGAGTGTATACCGGGGAGCTGTTTTTT. This encodes CASSQGLAGVYTGELFF.

V and J are TRBV5-1 and TRBJ1-2; TRBD1 is a possible D gene (6 bases). Deletions cut 0 bases from V and 3 bases from J, with 12 bases between. This CDR3 has 15 amino acids. Germline V gene lookup returns CDR1 SGHRS and CDR2 YFSETQ. The CDR3 is CASSLEGQDYYGYTF. The CDR3 DNA reads as TGCGCCAGCAGCTTGGAGGGACAAGACTACTATGGCTACACCTTC.

The V and J genes are TRBV4-3 and TRBJ1-4; 8 positions match TRBD1. CDR3 length: 13 amino acids. Germline values: CDR1 LGHNA, CDR2 YSLEER. V was pared by 3 bases and J by 11 bases, with 5 bases of the junction left unmatched. The CDR3 DNA follows: TGCGCCAGCAGCCAGTGGGGACAGGACAAACTGTTTTTT. It is translated as CASSQWGQDKLFF.

This chain links TRBV5-1 with TRBJ1-1, with D uncertain. This CDR3 is built from 15 residues. Germline V gene lookup returns CDR1 SGHRS and CDR2 YFSETQ. V was cut by 3 bases and J by 1 base, with 13 bases left in between. The CDR3 is CASSSQAPENTEAFF. DNA for the CDR3: TGCGCCAGCAGCTCTCAGGCCCCAGAGAACACTGAAGCTTTCTTT.

The sample holds a few counts of this clonotype. The CDR3 bases are TGTGCCAGCAGCCGGGACAGGGGAGCCTACAATGAGCAGTTCTTC. This gives the protein CASSRDRGAYNEQFF. The chain uses TRBV11-2 and TRBJ2-1; 10 bases are a match to TRBD1. The germline V gene encodes CDR1 SGHAT and CDR2 FQNNGV. The CDR3 contains 15 residues. After removal of 5 bases from V and 2 bases from J, the junction contained 3 bases not matched to a gene.

The rearrangement links TRBV7-2 to TRBJ2-1; D unresolved. CDR3 size: 13 residues. Germline CDR1 and CDR2: SGHTA and FQGNSA. V lost 4 bases to trimming and J lost 9 bases, with 13 bases between them. CDR3 nucleotide sequence: TGTGCCAGCAGCTCCCCTTCCTCGACTGAGCAGTTCTTC. As protein: CASSSPSSTEQFF.

This clonotype was counted ten times or more. The chain carries TRBV5-1 and TRBJ2-7; 10 bases are shared with TRBD1. This CDR3 has 14 amino acids. Germline trimming cut 0 bases from V and 5 bases from J; bases unmatched to any gene: 2. Germline V lookup: CDR1 SGHRS, CDR2 YFSETQ. In DNA form, the CDR3 reads TGCGCCAGCAGCTTGGGACAGGGGGCCGACGAGCAGTACTTC. Translated: CASSLGQGADEQYF.

The CDR3 loop reads CASSAAGEILGNTIYF. In DNA form, the CDR3 reads TGTGCCAGCAGCGCAGCCGGAGAGATTTTAGGGAACACCATATATTTT. The rearrangement joins TRBV2 to TRBJ1-3, with D uncertain. The V and J ends lost 6 bases and 7 bases respectively, with 22 bases between them. The germline CDR1 and CDR2 sequences are SNHLY and FYNNEI. This CDR3 contains 16 residues.

The chain carries TRBV21-1 and TRBJ2-5. TRBV21-1 constitutes a pseudogene. CDR3 length equals 12 residues. Written as DNA, the CDR3 is TGTGCCAGCAGCAAAGCGCCAGAGACCCAGTACTTC. This gives the protein CASSKAPETQYF.

This chain connects TRBV4-2 to TRBJ2-5; 12 nucleotides line up with TRBD2. J was trimmed by 2 bases and V by 2 bases; bases with no gene match: 9. The germline V gene has CDR1 LGHNA and CDR2 YNFKEQ. The CDR3 totals 18 residues. The CDR3 bases are TGTGCCAGCAGCCAATGGATCGCTAGCGGGGGGGGACAAGAGACCCAGTACTTC. It is translated as CASSQWIASGGGQETQYF.

This clonotype has a handful of counts. The J gene is TRBJ2-7, the V gene TRBV5-6; 8 bases match TRBD1. This CDR3 spans 16 amino acids. CDR1 is SGHDT, CDR2 YYEEEE, per germline. The V gene end was trimmed by 0 bases and the J gene end by 2 bases; junction bases not matched to a gene: 7. The CDR3, as DNA: TGTGCCAGCAGCTTGGTGCAGGGGGCAATTACCTACGAGCAGTACTTC. It codes for CASSLVQGAITYEQYF.

The chain recombines TRBV5-1 with TRBJ2-2; 10 nucleotides match TRBD2. Germline V CDR1 and CDR2: SGHRS, YFSETQ. CDR3 length: 17 amino acids. Losses at the gene ends were 1 base for V and 3 bases for J; bases not matched to a gene: 6. The CDR3 nucleotides are TGCGCCAGCAGCTTGATTCTAGCGGGAGATCACACCGGGGAGCTGTTTTTT. Translation gives CASSLILAGDHTGELFF.

The chain couples TRBV12-3 or TRBV12-4 to TRBJ2-1; unclear D gene. This CDR3 is built from 15 residues. Between the trimmed V and J ends, which lost 3 bases and 1 base, there was a span of 10 bases. In DNA, the CDR3 is TGTGCCAGCAGTTTTTCCGAGGAGTCCTACAATGAGCAGTTCTTC. It yields the protein CASSFSEESYNEQFF.

This clonotype came up a few times. This rearrangement joins TRBV5-1 to TRBJ2-2; D is undetermined. Deletions cut 0 bases from V and 1 base from J, with 7 bases between. The CDR3 runs to 15 residues. Germline CDR1 and CDR2: SGHRS and YFSETQ. The CDR3 spells CASSLVIRNTGELFF. CDR3 nucleotides: TGCGCCAGCAGCTTGGTGATTAGGAACACCGGGGAGCTGTTTTTT. The complete variable domain, with remaining parts taken from reference TRBV5-1 and TRBJ2-2, reads KAGVTQTPRYLIKTRGQQVTLSCSPISGHRSVSWYQQTPGQGLQFLFEYFSETQRNKGNFPGRFSGRQFSNSRSEMNVSTLELGDSALYLCASSLVIRNTGELFFGEGSRLTVL.

This clonotype was counted only a few times. The genes are TRBV7-9 and TRBJ2-5; D gene uncertain. V was cut by 3 bases and J by 2 bases, with 19 bases left in between. The CDR3 spans 17 residues. Germline CDR1 reads SEHNR; CDR2 reads FQNEAQ (reference sequence). CDR3 loop: CASSLGPEVRRQETQYF. DNA of the CDR3: TGTGCCAGCAGCTTGGGTCCCGAGGTGCGGCGGCAAGAGACCCAGTACTTC.

The rearrangement links TRBV7-2 to TRBJ2-2, with no clear D. The CDR3 has 18 residues. Germline V gives CDR1 SGHTA, CDR2 FQGNSA. Trimming stripped 1 base from V and 2 bases from J, with 17 bases between. For the CDR3, the DNA is TGTGCCAGCAGCTTAGGCTACATTACCGAGCCTAACACCGGGGAGCTGTTTTTT. This gives the protein CASSLGYITEPNTGELFF.

V is TRBV29-1 and J is TRBJ2-7; D may be TRBD2 (6 bases). CDR1 SQVTM and CDR2 ANQGSEA come from the germline V gene. CDR3 length: 13 amino acids. Between the trimmed V and J ends, which lost 2 bases and 3 bases, there was a span of 11 bases. The CDR3 reads CSVESGESYEQYF. CDR3 sequence (DNA): TGCAGCGTTGAATCGGGGGAGAGCTACGAGCAGTACTTC.

This clonotype was counted a few times. The CDR3 DNA reads TGTGCCAGCAGCTATCAGTTGGAAGAAGGTCAGCCCCAGCATTTT. Its translation is CASSYQLEEGQPQHF. J is TRBJ1-5 and V is TRBV7-2; no firm D call. V was trimmed by 4 bases and J by 6 bases, leaving 16 bases between them. This CDR3 is 15 amino acids long. Germline CDR1 SGHTA, CDR2 FQGNSA.

This clonotype appeared a few times. The chain carries TRBV5-1 and TRBJ2-6, with TRBD1 matching over 8 bases. Unmatched junction bases numbered 16, after V lost 4 bases and J lost 4 bases. CDR1 is SGHRS and CDR2 is YFSETQ in the germline V gene. The CDR3 spans 19 residues. The CDR3 DNA follows: TGCGCCAGCAGCCCTCCGGTGGACAGGGCGCGCTGGGGGGCCAACGTCCTGACTTTC. Residues: CASSPPVDRARWGANVLTF.

There are a few counts of this clonotype. The gene calls are TRBV4-2 and TRBJ2-7; D gene ambiguous. The CDR3 spans 13 residues. CDR1 and CDR2 (germline): LGHNA, YNFKEQ. The V end lost 0 bases, the J end lost 4 bases, and 7 bases lay between the germline ends. CDR3 region: CASSQDMRYEQYF. DNA for the CDR3: TGTGCCAGCAGCCAAGATATGAGGTACGAGCAGTACTTC.

The chain has TRBV3-1 and TRBJ1-5; D gene unclear. Trimming shortened V by 2 bases and J by 4 bases, and 9 bases separated the two germline ends. Germline CDR1 is LGHDT and CDR2 is YNNKEL (reference sequence). This CDR3 region has 14 residues. In DNA form, the CDR3 reads TGTGCCAGCAGCCAATATGAGAAGAATCAGCCCCAGCATTTT. This translates into CASSQYEKNQPQHF.

This clonotype occurred a few times. The CDR3 region has the DNA TGCAGTGCTAGAGAGGCGGCTGCCTACGAGCAGTACTTC. Its translation is CSAREAAAYEQYF. The rearrangement links TRBV20-1 to TRBJ2-7, with D unclear. Deletions cut 0 bases from V and 2 bases from J, with 8 bases between. This CDR3 is built from 13 residues. Germline values: CDR1 DFQATT, CDR2 SNEGSKA (reference sequence).

In the case of this clonotype: An end of the junction does not agree with germline; a read error may underlie this. V is TRBV7-7 and J is TRBJ2-7; 9 nucleotides match TRBD2. The CDR3 sequence is 14 residues long. Germline V gene sequence: CDR1 SSHAT, CDR2 FNYEAQ (reference sequence). The CDR3 DNA reads TGTGCTAGCAGCTTGGCGGGACTAGCTACCGAGCAGTACTTC. Its protein is CASSLAGLATEQYF.